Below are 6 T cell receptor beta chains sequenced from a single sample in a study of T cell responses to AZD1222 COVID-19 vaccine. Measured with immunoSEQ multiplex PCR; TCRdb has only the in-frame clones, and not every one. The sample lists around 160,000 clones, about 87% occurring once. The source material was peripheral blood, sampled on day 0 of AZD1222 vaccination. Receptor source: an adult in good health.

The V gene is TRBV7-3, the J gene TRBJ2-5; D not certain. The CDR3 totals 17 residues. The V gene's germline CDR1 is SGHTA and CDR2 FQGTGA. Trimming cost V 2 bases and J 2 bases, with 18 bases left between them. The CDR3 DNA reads TGTGCCAGCAGCTTAGGTCGAACAGAGCCTACGCAAGAGACCCAGTACTTC. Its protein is CASSLGRTEPTQETQYF.

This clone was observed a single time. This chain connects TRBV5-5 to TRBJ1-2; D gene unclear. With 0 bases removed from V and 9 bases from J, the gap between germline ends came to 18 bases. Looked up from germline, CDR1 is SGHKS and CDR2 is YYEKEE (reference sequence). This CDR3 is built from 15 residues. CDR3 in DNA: TGTGCCAGCAGCTTGGGTCAGGACGCCAGAAACCGCTACACCTTC. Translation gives CASSLGQDARNRYTF. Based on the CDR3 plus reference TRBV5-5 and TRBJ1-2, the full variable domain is DAGVTQSPTHLIKTRGQQVTLRCSPISGHKSVSWYQQVLGQGPQFIFQYYEKEERGRGNFPDRFSARQFPNYSSELNVNALLLGDSALYLCASSLGQDARNRYTFGSGTRLTVV.

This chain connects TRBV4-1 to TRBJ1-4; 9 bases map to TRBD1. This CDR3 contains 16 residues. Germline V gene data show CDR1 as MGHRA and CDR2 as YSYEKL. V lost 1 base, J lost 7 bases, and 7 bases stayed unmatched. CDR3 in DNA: TGCGCCAGCAGCCAAGTTACGGACAGGGGATTTGAAAAACTGTTTTTT. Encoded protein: CASSQVTDRGFEKLFF.

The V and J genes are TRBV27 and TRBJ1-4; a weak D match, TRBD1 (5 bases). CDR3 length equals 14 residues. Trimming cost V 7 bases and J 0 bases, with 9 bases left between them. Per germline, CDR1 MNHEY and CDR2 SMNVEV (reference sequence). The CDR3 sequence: CASMGGATNEKLFF. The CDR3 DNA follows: TGTGCCAGCATGGGAGGGGCAACTAATGAAAAACTGTTTTTT.

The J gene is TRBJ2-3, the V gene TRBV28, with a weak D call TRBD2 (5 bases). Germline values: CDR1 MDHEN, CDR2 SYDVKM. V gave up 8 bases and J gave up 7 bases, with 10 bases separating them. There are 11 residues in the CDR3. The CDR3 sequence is CASGSAHTQYF. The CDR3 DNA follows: TGTGCCAGCGGGAGCGCCCATACGCAGTATTTT.

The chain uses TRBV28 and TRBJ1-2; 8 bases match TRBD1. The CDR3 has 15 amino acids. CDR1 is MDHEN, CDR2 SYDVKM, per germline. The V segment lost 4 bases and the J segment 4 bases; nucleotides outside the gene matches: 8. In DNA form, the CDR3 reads TGTGCCAGCAGTTCCCCGGCAGGGGGCGGCTATGGCTACACCTTC. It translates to CASSSPAGGGYGYTF.